Following are 9 T cell receptor beta chains from one sample sequenced in a study of blood T cell repertoires in COVID-19. Using immunoSEQ multiplex PCR, the repertoire was profiled, and TCRdb retains in-frame clones only, with some absent. The sample holds 120,000 to 150,000 clones; 80% to 90% are singletons and the top ten take around 6.1%. The sequenced material came from peripheral blood. All receptors derive from an elderly man with acute or convalescent COVID-19.

This sequence joins TRBV3-1 (or the pseudogene TRBV3-2) and TRBJ1-2, with D possibly matching TRBD1 (5 bases). V lost 5 bases and J lost 5, with 15 bases in between. The CDR3 covers 14 residues. Germline CDR1 LGHDT, CDR2 YNNKEL (reference sequence). The CDR3 DNA sequence: TGTGCCAGCAGCACCGGGACTCGCGGGTATGGCTACACCTTC. It specifies CASSTGTRGYGYTF.

The rearrangement uses TRBV11-3 and TRBJ1-1; D is unresolved. V dropped 2 bases and J dropped 1 base, with 5 bases sitting between them. Germline values: CDR1 SGHNT, CDR2 YENEEA. The length of the CDR3 is 13 residues. The DNA of the CDR3 is TGTGCCAGCAGCTTACAGGCGAACACTGAAGCTTTCTTT. Protein sequence: CASSLQANTEAFF.

The V and J genes are TRBV28 and TRBJ1-2; TRBD1 might be the D (5 bases). Trimming left V 2 bases short and J 2 bases short, with 6 bases between. Germline assignment: CDR1 MDHEN and CDR2 SYDVKM. This CDR3 region has 13 residues. This chain's CDR3 is CASSLNRNYGYTF. In DNA, the CDR3 is TGTGCCAGCAGTTTAAACAGGAACTATGGCTACACCTTC.

The rearrangement joins TRBV5-1 to TRBJ2-7; a weak D match, TRBD2 (6 bases). Germline CDR1 is SGHRS and CDR2 is YFSETQ. V shed 0 bases and J shed 4 bases, with 11 bases lying between them. The CDR3 consists of 14 residues. The CDR3 region is CASSLGDFGYEQYF. The CDR3 coding sequence is TGCGCCAGCAGCTTGGGGGACTTTGGTTACGAGCAGTACTTC.

This chain joins TRBV28 and TRBJ2-7, with D possibly matching TRBD2 (6 bases). The ends were cut back, 5 bases at V and 4 bases at J, with 15 bases in the middle. Germline CDR1 and CDR2: MDHEN and SYDVKM. The CDR3 loop spans 14 amino acids. The CDR3 nucleotides are TGTGCCAGCAGTCCTCGGGATAGCGGTTACGAGCAGTACTTC. Amino acid sequence: CASSPRDSGYEQYF.

Concerning this clone itself: Distinct nucleotide sequences in the sample also encode this CDR3. V and J are TRBV18 and TRBJ2-6; no clear D. The length of the CDR3 is 13 residues. The V gene lost 2 bases and the J gene lost 4 bases, with 3 bases spanning the gap. CDR1 KGHSH and CDR2 LQKENI come from the germline V gene. CDR3 DNA: TGTGCCAGCTCACCATCGGGGGCCAACGTCCTGACTTTC. Its protein is CASSPSGANVLTF.

V is TRBV5-1 and J is TRBJ1-1; a possible D gene is TRBD1 (5 bases). The V end was cut by 1 base, the J end by 1 base, with 8 bases between. Germline V gives CDR1 SGHRS, CDR2 YFSETQ. This CDR3 comprises 14 residues. The CDR3 DNA is TGCGCCAGCAGCTTGAGACAGAGGAACACTGAAGCTTTCTTT. The encoded protein is CASSLRQRNTEAFF.

The CDR3 DNA reads as TGTGCCAGTGGGGGGGAAGAGGAAGGAACCTATAATTCACCCCTCCACTTT. This gives the protein CASGGEEEGTYNSPLHF. The chain uses TRBV19 and TRBJ1-6; a possible D gene is TRBD1 (5 bases). The CDR3 extends over 17 amino acids. Between the trimmed V and J ends, which lost 8 bases and 2 bases, there was a span of 19 bases. Germline CDR1 and CDR2: LNHDA and SQIVND (reference sequence).

CDR3 nucleotides: TGTGCCAGCAGCGCACAGATATACACTGAAGCTTTCTTT. Its protein product is CASSAQIYTEAFF. This rearrangement joins TRBV3-1 (or the pseudogene TRBV3-2) to TRBJ1-1, with D uncertain. The CDR3 spans 13 residues. CDR1 LGHDT and CDR2 YNNKEL come from the germline V gene (reference sequence). Trimming took 5 bases from V and 3 from J, leaving 10 bases between them.